This note documents a single T cell receptor (beta chain) sequence. As yet, its antigen is unknown. Other DNA sequences from this sample encode an identical CDR3 as well. The data belong to a study of memory CD4+ T cells and cytomegalovirus serostatus. Assay used: immunoSEQ multiplex PCR; TCRdb lists only in-frame clones, some missing. There are tens of thousands of clones in the sample; about 80% occur only once, and roughly 3% lies in the top ten. Single viable CD3+CD4+CD8-CD45RO+ cells were sorted as the memory CD4+ T cells. V was trimmed by 1 base and J by 2 bases, leaving 6 bases between them. The CDR3 has 13 residues. The germline V gene encodes CDR1 GTSNPN and CDR2 SVGIG (reference sequence). Study conclusions and caveats: CD4+ memory repertoires contained about 40% of the roughly 160 reported CMV TCRbeta sequences.

Input material: memory CD4+ T cells from blood. The sequence was obtained from an adult in good health and CMV-seropositive. The rearrangement uses TRBV30 and TRBJ1-5; D might be TRBD1 (6 bases). The CDR3 DNA is TGTGCCTGGAGTGGACAGGGCAATCAGCCCCAGCATTTT. The encoded protein is CAWSGQGNQPQHF. Using reference TRBV30 and TRBJ1-5 for the parts outside the CDR3, the full variable domain is SQTIHQWPATLVQPVGSPLSLECTVEGTSNPNLYWYRQAAGRGLQLLFYSVGIGQISSEVPQNLSASRPQDRQFILSSKKLLLSDSGFYLCAWSGQGNQPQHFGDGTRLSIL.